This T cell receptor beta chain came from a study of blood T cells in healthy people across ages. The CDR3 length is 15 residues. V gave up 8 bases and J gave up 3 bases; unmatched junction bases: 7. Findings and limits, study-wide: Unknown CMV status may confound age-related changes in expanded clones.

Using a J-beta primer mix together with a sample-barcoded 5' primer, a second PCR was run for roughly 6 to 12 cycles. TCRdb redid the calling of the 5' RACE reads with MiXCR, one entry per CDR3 protein. The sample records around 800,000 distinct CDR3 sequences, under 30% being singletons. This clonotype is a singleton in its sample. Antigen: not known. These same data were also listed under a study on T cells of mothers and their children. Per that paper: Using the M1S primer, the second PCR added sample barcodes along with 2-4 random nucleotides. Sequencing returned over 8 million TCR beta CDR3 reads per mother and roughly 3 million per child.

Material for sequencing was blood. This TCR derives from a boy under 18 in good health. This chain connects TRBV12-3 or TRBV12-4 to TRBJ2-3, with 11 bases identical to TRBD1. The CDR3 DNA sequence: TGTGCCAGCGGAATTGGGACAGGGGGTACAGATACGCAGTATTTT. It specifies CASGIGTGGTDTQYF.